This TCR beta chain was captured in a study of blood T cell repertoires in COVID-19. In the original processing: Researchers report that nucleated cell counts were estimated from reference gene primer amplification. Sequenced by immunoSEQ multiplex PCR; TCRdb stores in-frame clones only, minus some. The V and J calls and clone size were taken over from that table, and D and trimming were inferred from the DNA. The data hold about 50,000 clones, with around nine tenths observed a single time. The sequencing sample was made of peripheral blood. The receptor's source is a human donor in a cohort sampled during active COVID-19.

The CDR3 DNA reads TGTGCCAGCAGTAGCACAGGGATAGAGCCCCAGCATTTT. Its translation is CASSSTGIEPQHF. This chain joins TRBV12-3 or TRBV12-4 and TRBJ1-5, with D possibly matching TRBD1 (6 bases). Trimming pared 5 bases from V and 8 bases from J, leaving 13 bases between. CDR3 length: 13 amino acids.